These T cell receptor beta chains were read from a single sample in a study of cytomegalovirus exposure and HLA in healthy donors. Method: immunoSEQ multiplex PCR; TCRdb's copy keeps in-frame clones and lacks some. The sample includes tens of thousands of clones, approximately 80% of them seen just once. Source material: PBMCs. The receptors stem from a woman between 40 and 55 years old in good health and CMV-seropositive. The CDR3 runs from the conserved cysteine through the conserved F or W. A D gene is named only where the DNA matches it firmly. Expanded clones are given a class, and other clones once, few, many or no size at all.

cdr3_length j_call v_call clone_size d_call cdr3_nt cdr3_aa
13 TRBJ1-1 TRBV19 few - TGTGCCAGTCTCATGACAGCGCGAACTGAAGCTTTCTTT CASLMTARTEAFF
13 TRBJ1-5 TRBV5-8 - TRBD1 TGTGCCAGCAGCTTCGACAGGGCCCAGCCCCAGCATTTT CASSFDRAQPQHF
16 TRBJ2-7 TRBV5-1 - - TGCGCCAGCAGCTTCACCCCCCGGCGGGCAACCTACGAGCAGTACTTC CASSFTPRRATYEQYF
18 TRBJ2-2 TRBV11-2 - TRBD2 TGTGCCAGCAGCTTACTACCGGGACTAGCGGGTAGCACCGGGGAGCTGTTTTTT CASSLLPGLAGSTGELFF
13 TRBJ1-4 TRBV19 - TRBD1 TGTGCCAGTAGTAAGGACAGGGGCGAAAAACTGTTTTTT CASSKDRGEKLFF
15 TRBJ1-2 TRBV28 few - TGTGCCAGCAGCGAACGAGCCGGTTTTCACTATGGCTACACCTTC CASSERAGFHYGYTF
13 TRBJ1-2 TRBV30 - - TGTGCCTGGAGTGTAAACTCTAACTATGGCTACACCTTC CAWSVNSNYGYTF
16 TRBJ1-3 TRBV10-3 - - TGTGCCATCAGTGAGGTGCAGGGATTCTCTGGAAACACCATATATTTT CAISEVQGFSGNTIYF
14 TRBJ1-1 TRBV5-1 - - TGCGCCAGCAGCTTGGTGGCAGGCCCCACTGAAGCTTTCTTT CASSLVAGPTEAFF
15 TRBJ2-1 TRBV11-2 - - TGTGCCAGCAGTCCGATGGAGGGGGCGCGGAATGAGCAGTTCTTC CASSPMEGARNEQFF
16 TRBJ2-7 TRBV5-1 - - TGCGCCAGCAGCTCCGGCAGCGGATCCTTCGGTGGCGAGCAGTACTTC CASSSGSGSFGGEQYF
14 TRBJ1-2 TRBV27 - TRBD1 TGTGCCAGCAGTTTTGGGGACAGGGTTAGGAGCTACACCTTC CASSFGDRVRSYTF
15 TRBJ2-1 TRBV25-1 - TRBD2 TGTGCCAGCAGCGATCTGACTAGCGGTTACAATGAGCAGTTCTTC CASSDLTSGYNEQFF
14 TRBJ1-2 TRBV7-9 - - TGTGCCAGCAGCCCTCCCGGCAGGGGCTATGGCTACACCTTC CASSPPGRGYGYTF
14 TRBJ1-1 TRBV7-9 - TRBD1 TGTGCCAGCAGCCTGACAGGGGGAAACATTGAAGCTTTCTTT CASSLTGGNIEAFF
15 TRBJ1-1 TRBV5-4 - TRBD1 TGTGCCAGCAGCCCTCGGACAGGGGGCCGAACTGAAGCTTTCTTT CASSPRTGGRTEAFF
14 TRBJ2-1 TRBV5-8 - TRBD1 TGTGCCAGCAGCTTTGAGGGGGCGAGGAATGAGCAGTTCTTC CASSFEGARNEQFF
21 TRBJ2-1 TRBV2 - TRBD2 TGTGCCAGCACCTCTACAGGGACTAGCGGGGGGGCCTTCCTCCGTGGCTATGAGCAGTTCTTC CASTSTGTSGGAFLRGYEQFF
13 TRBJ2-1 TRBV7-9 few - TGTGCCAGCAGCTTAGGAGGCGTGTCTGAGCAGTTCTTC CASSLGGVSEQFF
14 TRBJ2-7 TRBV6-1 - - TGTGCCAGCAAGCATCCTCACCGGTCCTACGAGCAGTACTTC CASKHPHRSYEQYF
15 TRBJ2-3 TRBV6-1 - TRBD1 TGTGCCAGCAGTGATTATAAAGGGGGCGACGATACGCAGTATTTT CASSDYKGGDDTQYF
14 TRBJ2-2 TRBV7-8 few TRBD2 TGTGCCAGCAGCATCCTAGCGGAGGGCGGGGAGCTGTTTTTT CASSILAEGGELFF
12 TRBJ2-7 TRBV11-2 - TRBD1 TGTGCCAGCAGCCCGGCCCCAACAGGGGGGTACTTC CASSPAPTGGYF
14 TRBJ2-5 TRBV5-1 - - TGCGCCAGTTCCGGAGGAAGGTCAAAGGAGACCCAGTACTTC CASSGGRSKETQYF
19 TRBJ2-5 TRBV23-1 - - TGCGCCAGCAGTCAAGTGGTGGTTAAGGACCGGGACTACCAAGAGACCCAGTACTTC CASSQVVVKDRDYQETQYF
14 TRBJ1-1 TRBV15 - - TGTGCCACCAGCGTATTCGGGTTGAACACTGAAGCTTTCTTT CATSVFGLNTEAFF
17 TRBJ2-5 TRBV19 once TRBD2 TGTGCCAGTAGTTCCCGGACTAGCGGGGGCGGTGGGGGGACCCAGTACTTC CASSSRTSGGGGGTQYF
15 TRBJ2-5 TRBV19 - TRBD2 TGTGCCAGTAGTATAGGGGGGGGAGGGTTGGAGACCCAGTACTTC CASSIGGGGLETQYF
16 TRBJ1-2 TRBV27 - TRBD1 TGTGCCAGCAGACCGATGGGCCAGGGGGCGAGCTATGGCTACACCTTC CASRPMGQGASYGYTF
14 TRBJ1-1 TRBV7-6 - - TGTGCCAGCAGCTTAGTTGGGGGCGACACTGAAGCTTTCTTT CASSLVGGDTEAFF
15 TRBJ1-1 TRBV30 - TRBD1 TGTGCCTGGTCAGAGACAGGGCGAATGAACACTGAAGCTTTCTTT CAWSETGRMNTEAFF
14 TRBJ2-3 TRBV5-1 few TRBD2 TGCGCCAGCAGCGCGGGGGGCTCTACAGATACGCAGTATTTT CASSAGGSTDTQYF
15 TRBJ2-2 TRBV5-6 - - TGTGCCAGCAGCTTGGGACAGACGCACACCGGGGAGCTGTTTTTT CASSLGQTHTGELFF
13 TRBJ2-3 TRBV19 - - TGTGCCAGTAGTCGGGGGGCAGGCGATACGCAGTATTTT CASSRGAGDTQYF
14 TRBJ1-5 TRBV7-2 - TRBD1 TGTGCCAGCAGCTTAGACAGGGGTGTCCAGCCCCAGCATTTT CASSLDRGVQPQHF
15 TRBJ1-6 TRBV4-3 - TRBD1 TGCGCCAGCAGCCCAGGGACAGGGGCTAATTCACCCCTCCACTTT CASSPGTGANSPLHF
11 TRBJ2-7 TRBV30 - - TGTGCCTGGAGACGGCAGGAGGGGCAGTACTTC CAWRRQEGQYF
15 TRBJ1-3 TRBV6-6 few - TGTGCCAGCTCCCTATTGGGGAGCTTTGGAAACACCATATATTTT CASSLLGSFGNTIYF
11 TRBJ2-3 TRBV5-6 - - TGTGCCAGCAGCCGGACAGATACGCAGTATTTT CASSRTDTQYF
15 TRBJ2-1 TRBV2 - TRBD2 TGTGCCAGCAGTAAGACTAGCGGGGGGGCCGGTGAGCAGTTCTTC CASSKTSGGAGEQFF
12 TRBJ1-2 TRBV15 - - TGTGCCACCAGCGCGGGCTTGGACGGCTACACCTTC CATSAGLDGYTF
16 TRBJ2-1 TRBV5-6 - - TGTGCCAGCAGCTTGGGGGGGACAAGGGTTAACAATGAGCAGTTCTTC CASSLGGTRVNNEQFF
19 TRBJ2-4 TRBV7-9 - TRBD1 TGTGCCAGCAGCTTAGGTAGGGGGACAGCCGACCTAGCCAAAAACATTCAGTACTTC CASSLGRGTADLAKNIQYF
18 TRBJ2-2 TRBV7-2 few TRBD1 TGTGCCAGCAGCTCACTGTCGTCCGGGACAGTGAACACCGGGGAGCTGTTTTTT CASSSLSSGTVNTGELFF
14 TRBJ1-2 TRBV5-1 - TRBD1 TGCGCCAGCAGCCCCAGGGGGGACAGGGATGGCTACACCTTC CASSPRGDRDGYTF
13 TRBJ1-1 TRBV10-1 - - TGCGCCAGCAGCCAGGGAAGGGGAACTGAAGCTTTCTTT CASSQGRGTEAFF
13 TRBJ2-3 TRBV19 - - TGTGCCAGTAGTATAGAAGGGGCAGATACGCAGTATTTT CASSIEGADTQYF
14 TRBJ2-5 TRBV6-5 few TRBD1 TGTGCCAGCAGTTACGGGACAGGCACCCAGACCCAGTACTTC CASSYGTGTQTQYF
15 TRBJ2-7 TRBV9 once TRBD1 TGTGCCAGCAGCGGGTGGGGGACAGGTCAATACGAGCAGTACTTC CASSGWGTGQYEQYF
12 TRBJ1-2 TRBV5-1 - - TGCGCCAGCAGCTTGGACAGATATGGCTACACCTTC CASSLDRYGYTF
15 TRBJ2-2 TRBV6-5 - TRBD1 TGTGCCAGCAGTCACACACAGGGGGAGTTAGGGGAGCTGTTTTTT CASSHTQGELGELFF
14 TRBJ1-1 TRBV23-1 - - TGCGCCAGCAGTCTGCGGGTATTTACGGATGAAGCTTTCTTT CASSLRVFTDEAFF
13 TRBJ1-2 TRBV10-3 - - TGTGCCATCAGCGGCCGGGAATCATATGGCTACACCTTC CAISGRESYGYTF
16 TRBJ1-6 TRBV7-9 - - TGTGCCAGCAGCTCCATGGGGAGTTTGGGGAATTCACCCCTCCACTTT CASSSMGSLGNSPLHF
15 TRBJ1-1 TRBV4-3 - - TGCGCCAGCAGCCAAGAAAGACAGCTGAACACTGAAGCTTTCTTT CASSQERQLNTEAFF
15 TRBJ2-5 TRBV6-7 - - TGTGCCAGCTGCCTGACGGGGGTCAACCAAGAGACCCAGTACTTC CASCLTGVNQETQYF
14 TRBJ2-7 TRBV5-4 - TRBD1 TGTGCCAGCAGCCCTGTGGGACAGGTTTACGAGCAGTACTTC CASSPVGQVYEQYF
12 TRBJ1-1 TRBV29-1 - TRBD1 TGCAGCGGAGGACAGGTGAACACTGAAGCTTTCTTT CSGGQVNTEAFF
18 TRBJ2-1 TRBV5-4 - TRBD1 TGTGCCAGCAGCCTAGGGGGTAGAGGGGGCGTAGGGTACAATGAGCAGTTCTTC CASSLGGRGGVGYNEQFF
15 TRBJ2-7 TRBV11-2 once TRBD2 TGTGCCAGCAGCTTAGTAAGCGGGGGGGCCTACGAGCAGTACTTC CASSLVSGGAYEQYF